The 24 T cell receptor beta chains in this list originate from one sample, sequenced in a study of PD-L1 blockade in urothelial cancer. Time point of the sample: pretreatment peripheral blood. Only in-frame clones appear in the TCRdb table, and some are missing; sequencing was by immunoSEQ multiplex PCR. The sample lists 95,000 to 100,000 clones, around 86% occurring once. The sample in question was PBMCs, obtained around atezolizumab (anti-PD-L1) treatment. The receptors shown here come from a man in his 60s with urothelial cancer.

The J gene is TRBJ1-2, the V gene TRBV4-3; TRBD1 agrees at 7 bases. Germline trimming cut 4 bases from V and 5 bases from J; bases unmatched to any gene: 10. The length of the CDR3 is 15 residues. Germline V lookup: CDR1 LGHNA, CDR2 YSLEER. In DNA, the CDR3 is TGCGCCAGCAGCCGGTCCTACAGGGGCCCTTATGGCTACACCTTC. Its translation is CASSRSYRGPYGYTF.

DNA of the CDR3: TGTGCCAGTAGTATATCCCCGGGACAGGGAAACAATCAGCCCCAGCATTTT. This encodes CASSISPGQGNNQPQHF. V gene TRBV19 combines with J gene TRBJ1-5; TRBD1 matches at 9 bases. The CDR3 is 17 amino acids. Germline values: CDR1 LNHDA, CDR2 SQIVND (reference sequence). V was pared by 2 bases and J by 3 bases, with 8 bases of the junction left unmatched.

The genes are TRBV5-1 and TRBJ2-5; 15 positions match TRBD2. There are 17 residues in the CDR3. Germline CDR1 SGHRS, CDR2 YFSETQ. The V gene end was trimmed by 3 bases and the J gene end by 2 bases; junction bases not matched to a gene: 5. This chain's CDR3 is CASSSGLAGGKQETQYF. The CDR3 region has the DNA TGCGCCAGCAGCTCTGGACTAGCGGGGGGGAAACAAGAGACCCAGTACTTC.

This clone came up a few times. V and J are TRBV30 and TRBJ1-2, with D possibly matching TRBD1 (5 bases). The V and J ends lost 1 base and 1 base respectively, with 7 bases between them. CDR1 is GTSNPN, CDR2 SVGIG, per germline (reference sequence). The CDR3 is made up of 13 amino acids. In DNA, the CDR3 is TGTGCCTGGAGTGAAGGGGTTAACTATGGCTACACCTTC. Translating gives CAWSEGVNYGYTF.

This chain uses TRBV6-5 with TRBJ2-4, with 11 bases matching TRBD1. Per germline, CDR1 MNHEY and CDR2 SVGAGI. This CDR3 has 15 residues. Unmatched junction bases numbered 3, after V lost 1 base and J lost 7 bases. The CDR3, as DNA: TGTGCCAGCAGTTACTTGGGACAGGGGGGGAACATTCAGTACTTC. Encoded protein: CASSYLGQGGNIQYF.

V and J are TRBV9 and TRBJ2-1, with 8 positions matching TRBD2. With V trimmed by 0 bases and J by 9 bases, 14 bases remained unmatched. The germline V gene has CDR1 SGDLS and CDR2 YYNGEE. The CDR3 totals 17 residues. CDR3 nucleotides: TGTGCCAGCAGCGTAGGGCCTAGCGGGTCCTCGGGGGGTGAGCAGTTCTTC. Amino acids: CASSVGPSGSSGGEQFF.

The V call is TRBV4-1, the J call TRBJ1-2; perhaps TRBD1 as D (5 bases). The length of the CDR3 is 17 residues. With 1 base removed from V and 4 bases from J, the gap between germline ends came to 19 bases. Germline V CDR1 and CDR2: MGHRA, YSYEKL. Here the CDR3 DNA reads TGCGCCAGCAGCCAAGCCCTCGAGGCGGGGACCGGCTATGGCTACACCTTC. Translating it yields CASSQALEAGTGYGYTF.

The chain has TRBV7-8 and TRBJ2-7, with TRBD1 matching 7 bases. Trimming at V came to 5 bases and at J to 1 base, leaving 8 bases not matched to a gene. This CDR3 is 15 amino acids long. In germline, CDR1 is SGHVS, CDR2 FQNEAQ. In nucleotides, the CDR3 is TGTGCCAGCAGCGCCCGACAGGGCCCTTCCTACGAGCAGTACTTC. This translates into CASSARQGPSYEQYF.

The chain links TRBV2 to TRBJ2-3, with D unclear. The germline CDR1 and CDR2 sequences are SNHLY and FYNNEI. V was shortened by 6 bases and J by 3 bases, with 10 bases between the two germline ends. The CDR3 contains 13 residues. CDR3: CASRPGSTDTQYF. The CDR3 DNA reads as TGTGCCAGCAGGCCCGGGTCTACAGATACGCAGTATTTT.

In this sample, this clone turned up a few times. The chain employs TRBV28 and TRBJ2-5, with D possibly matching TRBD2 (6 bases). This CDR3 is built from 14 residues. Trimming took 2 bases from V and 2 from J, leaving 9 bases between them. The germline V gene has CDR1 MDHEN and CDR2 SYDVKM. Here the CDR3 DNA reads TGTGCCAGCAGTTTAGGGGGAGGACAAGAGACCCAGTACTTC. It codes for CASSLGGGQETQYF.

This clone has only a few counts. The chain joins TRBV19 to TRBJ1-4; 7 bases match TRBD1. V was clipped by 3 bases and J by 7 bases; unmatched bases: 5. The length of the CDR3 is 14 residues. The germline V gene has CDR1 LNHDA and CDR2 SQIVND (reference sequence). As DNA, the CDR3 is TGTGCCAGTAGTATGTCGCACAGGGGTGAAAAACTGTTTTTT. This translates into CASSMSHRGEKLFF.

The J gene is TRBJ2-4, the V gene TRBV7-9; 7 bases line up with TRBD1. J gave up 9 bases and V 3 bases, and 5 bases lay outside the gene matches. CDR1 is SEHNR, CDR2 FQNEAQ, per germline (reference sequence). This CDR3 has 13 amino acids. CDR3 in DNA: TGTGCCAGCAGCTTCCCACAGGGGACCATTCAGTACTTC. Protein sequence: CASSFPQGTIQYF.

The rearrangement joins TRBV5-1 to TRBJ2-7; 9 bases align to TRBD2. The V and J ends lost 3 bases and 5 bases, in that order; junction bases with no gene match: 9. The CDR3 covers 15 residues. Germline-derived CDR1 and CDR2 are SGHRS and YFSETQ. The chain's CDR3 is CASSSVAGVGNEQYF. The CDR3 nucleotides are TGCGCCAGCAGCTCCGTAGCGGGGGTGGGAAACGAGCAGTACTTC.

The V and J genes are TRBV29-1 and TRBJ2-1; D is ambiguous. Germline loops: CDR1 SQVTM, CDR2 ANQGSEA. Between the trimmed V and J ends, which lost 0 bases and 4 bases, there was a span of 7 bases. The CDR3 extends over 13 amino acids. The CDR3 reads CSVEEALYNEQFF. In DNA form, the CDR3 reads TGCAGCGTTGAAGAAGCCTTATACAATGAGCAGTTCTTC.

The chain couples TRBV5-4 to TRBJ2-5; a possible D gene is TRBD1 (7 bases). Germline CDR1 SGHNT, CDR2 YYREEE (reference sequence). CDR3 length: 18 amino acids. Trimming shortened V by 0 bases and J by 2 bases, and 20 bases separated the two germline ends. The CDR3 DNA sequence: TGTGCCAGCAGCTTGGCCGGAGGGGGCGGCGTGAGGCAAGAGACCCAGTACTTC. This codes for CASSLAGGGGVRQETQYF.

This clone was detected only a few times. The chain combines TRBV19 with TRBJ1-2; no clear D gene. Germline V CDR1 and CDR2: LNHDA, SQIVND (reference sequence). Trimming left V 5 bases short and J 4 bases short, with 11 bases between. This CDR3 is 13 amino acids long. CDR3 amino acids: CASSLTGSYGYTF. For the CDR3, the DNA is TGTGCCAGTAGTTTGACGGGGTCCTATGGCTACACCTTC.

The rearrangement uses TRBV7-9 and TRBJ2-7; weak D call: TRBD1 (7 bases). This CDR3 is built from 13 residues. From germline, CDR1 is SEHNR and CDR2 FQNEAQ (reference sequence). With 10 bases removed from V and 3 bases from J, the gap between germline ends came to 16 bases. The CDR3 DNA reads TGTGCCACCCGGCACAGGGGAGGCTACGAGCAGTACTTC. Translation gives CATRHRGGYEQYF.

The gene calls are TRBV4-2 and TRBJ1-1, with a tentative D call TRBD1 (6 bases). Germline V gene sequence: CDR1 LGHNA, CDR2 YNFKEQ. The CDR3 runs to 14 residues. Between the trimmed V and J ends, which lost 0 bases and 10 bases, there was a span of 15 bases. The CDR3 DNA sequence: TGTGCCAGCAGCCAAGATACAGGGTATCTGAGAGCTTTCTTT. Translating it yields CASSQDTGYLRAFF.

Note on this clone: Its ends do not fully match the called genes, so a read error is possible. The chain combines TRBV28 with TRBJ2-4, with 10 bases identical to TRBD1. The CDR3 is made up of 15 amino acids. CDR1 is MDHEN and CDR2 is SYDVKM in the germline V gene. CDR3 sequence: CASSSMTGGKDIQYF. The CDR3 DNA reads TGTGCCAGCAGTTCGATGACAGGGGGCAAAGACATTCAGTACTTC.

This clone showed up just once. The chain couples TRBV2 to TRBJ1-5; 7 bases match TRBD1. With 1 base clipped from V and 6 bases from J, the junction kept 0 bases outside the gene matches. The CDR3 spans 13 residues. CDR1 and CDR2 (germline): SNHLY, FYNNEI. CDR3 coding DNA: TGTGCCAGCAGTGAAGAGGGGGCTCAGCCCCAGCATTTT. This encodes CASSEEGAQPQHF.

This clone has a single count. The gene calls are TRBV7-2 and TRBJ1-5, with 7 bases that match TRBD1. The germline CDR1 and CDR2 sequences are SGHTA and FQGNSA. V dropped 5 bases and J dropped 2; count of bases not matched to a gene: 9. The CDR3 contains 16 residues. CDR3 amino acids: CASSVQGPGGNQPQHF. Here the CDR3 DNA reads TGTGCCAGCAGCGTACAGGGGCCAGGGGGCAATCAGCCCCAGCATTTT.

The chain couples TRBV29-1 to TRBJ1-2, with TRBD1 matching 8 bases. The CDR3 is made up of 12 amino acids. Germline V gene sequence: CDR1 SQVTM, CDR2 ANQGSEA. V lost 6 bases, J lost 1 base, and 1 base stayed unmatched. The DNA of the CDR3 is TGCAGCGTCGGACAGGGTAACTATGGCTACACCTTC. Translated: CSVGQGNYGYTF.

The CDR3 DNA reads TGCGCCAGCAGCGTGGACAGGGGAAGGGATACGCAGTATTTT. Amino acids: CASSVDRGRDTQYF. The chain combines TRBV5-1 with TRBJ2-3; 9 bases align to TRBD1. V lost 4 bases, J lost 6 bases, and 6 bases stayed unmatched. Germline lookup yields CDR1 SGHRS and CDR2 YFSETQ. The CDR3 runs 14 residues.

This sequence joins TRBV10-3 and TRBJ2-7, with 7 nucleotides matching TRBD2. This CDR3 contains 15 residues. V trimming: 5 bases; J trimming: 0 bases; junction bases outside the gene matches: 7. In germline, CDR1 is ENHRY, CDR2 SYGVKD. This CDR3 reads CAISPASGSSYEQYF. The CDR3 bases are TGTGCCATCAGTCCGGCTAGCGGCAGCTCCTACGAGCAGTACTTC.